A selection of T cell receptor beta chains follows, all from one sample in a study of regulatory T cells in long-lasting Graves disease. In TCRdb, the multiplex PCR reads were re-called with MiXCR into one record per CDR3 protein. Among about 430,000 distinct CDR3 sequences, 20% to 25% were seen once, and the ten largest hold 14%. Sample: peripheral blood mononuclear cells (PBMCs), taken when the disease was refractory, from a patient treated with antithyroid drugs. Receptors originate from a female donor with Graves disease. The CDR3 runs from the conserved cysteine through the conserved F or W. A D gene is named only where the DNA matches it firmly. The size field is filled for only some rows; it gives once, few, many or a size class.

J,V,size,D,length,DNA,CDR3
TRBJ1-1,TRBV13,many,NA,13,TGTGCCAGCAGCTTCGCTCGGAACACTGAAGCTTTCTTT,CASSFARNTEAFF
TRBJ2-5,TRBV20-1,few,NA,15,TGCAGTGCTAGAGATAAACAGGTGGGAACAAAGACCCAGTACTTC,CSARDKQVGTKTQYF
TRBJ1-4,TRBV28,many,NA,14,TGTGCCAGCCACCTTCAGGGGCCTAATGAAAAACTGTTTTTT,CASHLQGPNEKLFF
TRBJ1-1,TRBV6-1,many,NA,13,TGTGCCAGCAGTGAAGCGGGAGGCACTGAAGCTTTCTTT,CASSEAGGTEAFF
TRBJ1-5,TRBV20-1,NA,TRBD1,15,TGCAGTGCTACCCCGGGACAGGCGGACAATCAGCCCCAGCATTTT,CSATPGQADNQPQHF
TRBJ1-2,TRBV20-1,NA,NA,15,TGCAGTGCTAAGCCCCCGGGCAGGGACAACTATGGCTACACCTTC,CSAKPPGRDNYGYTF
TRBJ1-5,TRBV30,NA,TRBD1,17,TGTGCCTGGAGTGTCCCGGACAGGCTGATCCCAAATCAGCCCCAGCATTTT,CAWSVPDRLIPNQPQHF
TRBJ1-3,TRBV7-8,few,TRBD1,16,TGTGCCAGCAGCTCGACGGGACAGAGCTCTGGAAACACCATATATTTT,CASSSTGQSSGNTIYF
TRBJ2-7,TRBV9,NA,TRBD2,15,TGTGCCAGCAGCGTAGGGATTAGCGGGAACGACGAGCAGTACTTC,CASSVGISGNDEQYF
TRBJ2-7,TRBV10-3,NA,NA,12,TGTGCCATCAGTGAGCGCCGCTCCGAGCAGTACTTC,CAISERRSEQYF
TRBJ2-5,TRBV28,NA,TRBD2,14,TGTGCCAGCAACCCAGAGCGGGAGTGGGAGACCCAGTACTTC,CASNPEREWETQYF
TRBJ1-2,TRBV10-3,many,NA,16,TGTGCCATCAGTGCCACCGGGACGCTAGCTAACTATGGCTACACCTTC,CAISATGTLANYGYTF
TRBJ2-7,TRBV29-1,many,NA,12,TGCAGCGTTGGCCGGGAGAAGGTCGAGCAGTACTTC,CSVGREKVEQYF
TRBJ2-1,TRBV7-8,NA,TRBD2,14,TGTGCCAGCAGCTTTCGTGGCGGGAGGAATGAGCAGTTCTTC,CASSFRGGRNEQFF
TRBJ2-5,TRBV3-1,many,NA,14,TGTGCCAGCAGCCAAGAGGGACGGCAAGAGACCCAGTACTTC,CASSQEGRQETQYF
TRBJ2-7,TRBV4-1,few,NA,15,TGCGCCAGCAGCCAGGGCAAGGCCCTCCACTACGAGCAGTACTTC,CASSQGKALHYEQYF
TRBJ1-2,TRBV30,many,NA,12,TGTGCCTGGAGTGCGGGGGGCTATGGCTACACCTTC,CAWSAGGYGYTF
TRBJ1-2,TRBV7-8,NA,NA,14,TGTGCCAGCAGCTTAGGGTCGGATGGCTATGGCTACACCTTC,CASSLGSDGYGYTF
TRBJ1-1,TRBV5-1,few,TRBD1,14,TGCGCCAGCCGGGCGGACAGGTTGGTGACTGAAGCTTTCTTT,CASRADRLVTEAFF
TRBJ2-3,TRBV6-1,few,NA,13,TGTGCCAGCAGTAATTCCGCCGGGAATACGCAGTATTTT,CASSNSAGNTQYF
TRBJ1-2,TRBV28,many,NA,14,TGTGCCAGCAGCCTCCCCCACGGGCTCTTGGCCTACACCTTC,CASSLPHGLLAYTF
TRBJ1-6,TRBV7-9,NA,TRBD1,15,TGTGCCAGCAGCTTAGGACAGGGGGCTCGTTCACCCCTCCACTTT,CASSLGQGARSPLHF
TRBJ2-2,TRBV6-1,many,NA,16,TGTGCCAGCACCCCCTTTGGGCAGGGTGACGCCGGGGAGCTGTTTTTT,CASTPFGQGDAGELFF
TRBJ1-2,TRBV30,few,TRBD1,14,TGTGCCTGGAGTAGACAGGGGACAGGGAGTGGCTACACCTTC,CAWSRQGTGSGYTF
TRBJ1-1,TRBV10-3,NA,TRBD1,14,TGTGCCATCAGTGCGACAGGGGGGGCTACTGAAGCTTTCTTT,CAISATGGATEAFF
TRBJ2-2,TRBV29-1,many,TRBD2,16,TGCAGCGTCCTGGGACTAGCGGGAGCTAACACCGGGGAGCTGTTTTTT,CSVLGLAGANTGELFF
TRBJ1-1,TRBV4-1,NA,TRBD1,15,TGCGCCAGCAGCCAAGTTCCAGGGGGCAAGACTGAAGCTTTCTTT,CASSQVPGGKTEAFF
TRBJ2-2,TRBV9,NA,NA,15,TGTGCCAGCAGCGAAGGACGGTCGAACACCGGGGAGCTGTCTTTT,CASSEGRSNTGELSF
TRBJ2-7,TRBV20-1,many,NA,11,TGCAGTGCTAGAAGGGACTACGAGCAGTACTTC,CSARRDYEQYF